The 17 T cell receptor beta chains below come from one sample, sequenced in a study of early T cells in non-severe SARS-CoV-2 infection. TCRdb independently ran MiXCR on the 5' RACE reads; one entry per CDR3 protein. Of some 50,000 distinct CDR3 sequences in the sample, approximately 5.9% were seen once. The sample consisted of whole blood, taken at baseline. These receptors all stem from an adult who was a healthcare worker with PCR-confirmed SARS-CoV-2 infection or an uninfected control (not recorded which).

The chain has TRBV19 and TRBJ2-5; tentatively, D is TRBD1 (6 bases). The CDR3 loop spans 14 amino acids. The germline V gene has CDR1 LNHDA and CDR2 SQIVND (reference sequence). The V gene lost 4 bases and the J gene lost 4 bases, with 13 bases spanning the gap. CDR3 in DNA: TGTGCCAGTAGTAAGGACAGATCAAGAGAGACCCAGTACTTC. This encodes CASSKDRSRETQYF.

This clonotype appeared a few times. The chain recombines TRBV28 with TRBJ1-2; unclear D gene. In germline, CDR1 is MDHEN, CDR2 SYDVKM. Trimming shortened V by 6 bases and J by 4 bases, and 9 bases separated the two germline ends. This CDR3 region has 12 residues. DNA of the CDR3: TGTGCCAGCAGGGACTTGCCCTATGGCTACACCTTC. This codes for CASRDLPYGYTF.

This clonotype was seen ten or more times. The CDR3 sequence is CASSQTRSGEQFF. As DNA, the CDR3 is TGCGCCAGCAGCCAAACTAGATCTGGTGAGCAGTTCTTC. The gene calls are TRBV4-1 and TRBJ2-1, with D perhaps TRBD2 (5 bases). Germline loops: CDR1 MGHRA, CDR2 YSYEKL. V was cut by 2 bases and J by 9 bases, with 11 bases left in between. The CDR3 consists of 13 residues.

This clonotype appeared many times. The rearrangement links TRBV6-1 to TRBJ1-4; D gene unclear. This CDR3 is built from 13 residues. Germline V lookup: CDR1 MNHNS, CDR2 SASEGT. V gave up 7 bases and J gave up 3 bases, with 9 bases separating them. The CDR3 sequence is CASTEYPNEKLFF. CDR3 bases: TGTGCCAGCACGGAGTACCCTAATGAAAAACTGTTTTTT.

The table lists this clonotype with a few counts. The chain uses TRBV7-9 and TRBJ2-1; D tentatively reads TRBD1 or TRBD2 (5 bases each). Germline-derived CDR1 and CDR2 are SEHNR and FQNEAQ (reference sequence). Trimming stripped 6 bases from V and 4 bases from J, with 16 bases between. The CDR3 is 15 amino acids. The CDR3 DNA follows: TGTGCCAGCAGACACAAAGGGGAGCCATACAATGAGCAGTTCTTC. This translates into CASRHKGEPYNEQFF.

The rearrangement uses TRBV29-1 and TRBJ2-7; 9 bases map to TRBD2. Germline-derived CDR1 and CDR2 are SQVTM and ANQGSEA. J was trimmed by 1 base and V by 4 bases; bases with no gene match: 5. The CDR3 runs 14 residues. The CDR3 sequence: CSVAASGISYEQYF. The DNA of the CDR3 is TGCAGCGTTGCTGCTAGCGGGATATCCTACGAGCAGTACTTC.

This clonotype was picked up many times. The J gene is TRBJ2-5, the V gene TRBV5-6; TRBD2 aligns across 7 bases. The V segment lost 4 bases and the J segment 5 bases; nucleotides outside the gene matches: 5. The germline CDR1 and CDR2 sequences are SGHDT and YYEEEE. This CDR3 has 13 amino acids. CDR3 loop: CASSRTRMETQYF. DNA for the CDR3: TGTGCCAGCAGCCGGACTAGAATGGAGACCCAGTACTTC.

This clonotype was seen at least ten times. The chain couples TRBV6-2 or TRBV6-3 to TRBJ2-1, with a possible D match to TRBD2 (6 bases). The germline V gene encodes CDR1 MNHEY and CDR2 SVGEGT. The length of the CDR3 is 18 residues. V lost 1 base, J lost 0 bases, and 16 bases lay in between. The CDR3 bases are TGTGCCAGCAGTTACTATGACGGGAGCTTCGGCTCCTACAATGAGCAGTTCTTC. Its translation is CASSYYDGSFGSYNEQFF.

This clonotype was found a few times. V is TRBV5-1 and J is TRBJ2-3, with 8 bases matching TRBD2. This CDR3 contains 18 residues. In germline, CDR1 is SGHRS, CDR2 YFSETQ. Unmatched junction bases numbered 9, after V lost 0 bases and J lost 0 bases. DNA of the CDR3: TGCGCCAGCAGCTTGGCCGAGGCGGGAGGCTCTAGCACAGATACGCAGTATTTT. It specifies CASSLAEAGGSSTDTQYF.

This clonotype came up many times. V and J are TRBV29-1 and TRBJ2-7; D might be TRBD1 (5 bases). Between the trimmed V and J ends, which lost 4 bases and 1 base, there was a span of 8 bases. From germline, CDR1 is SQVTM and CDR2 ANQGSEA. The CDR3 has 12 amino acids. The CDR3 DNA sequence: TGCAGCGTTGCGGCAGGGTCCTACGAGCAGTACTTC. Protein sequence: CSVAAGSYEQYF.

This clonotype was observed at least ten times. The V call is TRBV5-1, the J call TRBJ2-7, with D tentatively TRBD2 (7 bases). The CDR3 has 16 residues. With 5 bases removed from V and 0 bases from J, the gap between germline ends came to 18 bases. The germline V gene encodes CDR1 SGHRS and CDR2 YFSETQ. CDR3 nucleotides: TGCGCCAGCAGTCCCCCGGGGGGCTTTCCCTCCTACGAGCAGTACTTC. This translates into CASSPPGGFPSYEQYF.

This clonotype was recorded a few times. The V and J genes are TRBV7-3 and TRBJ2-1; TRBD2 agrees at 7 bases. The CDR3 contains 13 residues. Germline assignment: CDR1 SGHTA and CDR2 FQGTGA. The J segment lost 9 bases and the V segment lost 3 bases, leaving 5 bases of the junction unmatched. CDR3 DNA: TGTGCCAGCAGCTTTGGGACTATGGGTGAGCAGTTCTTC. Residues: CASSFGTMGEQFF.

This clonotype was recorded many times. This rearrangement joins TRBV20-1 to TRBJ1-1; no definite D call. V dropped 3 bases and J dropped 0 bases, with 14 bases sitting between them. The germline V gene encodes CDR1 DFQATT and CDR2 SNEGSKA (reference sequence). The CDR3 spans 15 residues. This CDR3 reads CSASTGWRVNTEAFF. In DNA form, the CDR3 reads TGCAGTGCTAGTACGGGGTGGAGAGTGAACACTGAAGCTTTCTTT.

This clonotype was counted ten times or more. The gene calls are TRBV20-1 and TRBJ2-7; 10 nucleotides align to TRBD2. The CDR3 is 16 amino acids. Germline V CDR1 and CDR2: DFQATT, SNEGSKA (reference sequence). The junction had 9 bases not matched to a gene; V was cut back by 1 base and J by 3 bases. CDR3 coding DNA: TGCAGTGCTAGAGCCACCCTGGGACTAGCGAGCTACGAGCAGTACTTC. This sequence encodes CSARATLGLASYEQYF.

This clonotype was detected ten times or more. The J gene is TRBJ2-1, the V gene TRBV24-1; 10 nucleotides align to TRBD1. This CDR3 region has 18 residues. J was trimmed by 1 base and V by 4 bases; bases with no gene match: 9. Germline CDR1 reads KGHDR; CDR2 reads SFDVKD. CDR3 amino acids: CATSDYGRQGASYNEQFF. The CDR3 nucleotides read TGTGCCACCAGTGACTATGGGAGACAGGGGGCATCCTACAATGAGCAGTTCTTC.

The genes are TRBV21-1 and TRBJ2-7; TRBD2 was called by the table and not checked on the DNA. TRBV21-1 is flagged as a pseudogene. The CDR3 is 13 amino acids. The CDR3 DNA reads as TGTGCCAGCAGCAACGACGGCGGGTACGAGCAGTACTTC. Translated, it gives CASSNDGGYEQYF.

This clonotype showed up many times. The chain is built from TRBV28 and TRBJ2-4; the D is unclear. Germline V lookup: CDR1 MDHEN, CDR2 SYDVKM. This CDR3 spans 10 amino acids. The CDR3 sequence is CVVAKNIQYF. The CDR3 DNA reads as TGTGTTGTAGCCAAAAACATTCAGTACTTC.